The clone carrying this T cell receptor (beta chain) was found many times. Since the library was made to target alpha chains, this beta chain is a stray read and its abundance is not meaningful. Unique molecular identifiers, one per molecule, were present on every TCR cDNA molecule. Using its own MiXCR run on the 5' RACE reads, TCRdb lists one record per CDR3 protein. The sample holds 8,500 to 14,000 distinct CDR3 sequences, roughly 4% seen once. Noted time point: sample taken at primary tumor resection. Whole RNA, isolated from tumor, nontumor lung or frozen PBMC, was sequenced without prior sorting. This sample was taken from a study of spatial heterogeneity in lung cancer. In the study overall: For the average unique TCR and UMI combination, more than 8.5 occurrences appeared in raw reads.

Sample: normal lung tissue next to the tumor, taken at surgery. The sequence came from a male donor with early-stage non-small cell lung cancer.

The CDR3 is CASRQRPGHVNTEAFF. For the CDR3, the DNA is TGCGCCAGCAGGCAACGGCCGGGACATGTGAACACTGAAGCTTTCTTT. The chain is built from TRBV5-1 and TRBJ1-1; TRBD1 is a possible D gene (6 bases). Trimming stripped 5 bases from V and 0 bases from J, with 17 bases between. In germline, CDR1 is SGHRS, CDR2 YFSETQ. This CDR3 is 16 amino acids long.